Sequencing of this T cell receptor beta chain was carried out in a study of T cells in severe cutaneous drug reactions. Whole-study results and caveats: In carbamazepine-induced Stevens-Johnson syndrome or toxic epidermal necrolysis, TRBV12-4 averaged roughly 34% in blister cells and around 5% in PBMC.

As regards this clonotype: The target antigen is unknown.

Sequenced patients had Stevens-Johnson syndrome or toxic epidermal necrolysis caused by carbamazepine. The germline V gene has CDR1 DFQATT and CDR2 SNEGSKA (reference sequence). The CDR3 contains 15 residues. Libraries were made by iRepertoire multiplex PCR with TCR subtype-specific primers for bulk and single-cell sequencing. TCRdb re-called the multiplex PCR reads and shows each CDR3 protein once, DNA omitted. The listing contains 10,000 or so distinct CDR3 sequences. The sequence was obtained from a human donor with Stevens-Johnson syndrome, a severe cutaneous drug reaction. The sample taken for sequencing was cells from a skin blister. The chain employs TRBV20-1 and TRBJ1-1; there is no DNA to check the TCRdb D call of TRBD1. CDR3 protein: CSAREMGAGATEAFF.